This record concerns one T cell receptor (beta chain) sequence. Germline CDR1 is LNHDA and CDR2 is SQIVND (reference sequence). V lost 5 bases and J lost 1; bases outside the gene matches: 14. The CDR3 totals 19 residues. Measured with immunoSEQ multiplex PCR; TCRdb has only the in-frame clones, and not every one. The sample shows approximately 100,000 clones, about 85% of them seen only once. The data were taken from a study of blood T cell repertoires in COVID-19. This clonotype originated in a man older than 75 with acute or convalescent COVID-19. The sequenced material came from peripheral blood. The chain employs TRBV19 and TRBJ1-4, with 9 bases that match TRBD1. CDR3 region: CASSLFAGTGRQTNEKLFF. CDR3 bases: TGTGCCAGTAGTCTCTTTGCCGGGACAGGGAGACAAACTAATGAAAAACTGTTTTTT.